Here is one T cell receptor (beta chain) with its context. Its antigen is still unknown. V dropped 2 bases and J dropped 5; count of bases not matched to a gene: 6. The CDR3 totals 15 residues. CDR1 and CDR2 (germline): SGHTA, FQGNSA. This entry belongs to a study of T cell responses to AZD1222 COVID-19 vaccine. Study-level points and caveats: White British donors predominated, females outnumbered males, and clonal diversity was possibly underestimated.

Clones were sequenced by immunoSEQ multiplex PCR, and TCRdb holds only the in-frame ones, with some missing. Of approximately 190,000 clones detected, approximately 91% appear once; the ten largest clones hold over 0.85%. This receptor was taken from an adult in good health. This chain uses TRBV7-2 with TRBJ2-1, with 7 nucleotides matching TRBD2. The sample consisted of peripheral blood, taken on day 0 of AZD1222 vaccination. The CDR3 spells CASSLHGGGDNEQFF. DNA of the CDR3: TGTGCCAGCAGCTTACATGGGGGGGGAGACAATGAGCAGTTCTTC.